Listed here are 32 T cell receptor beta chains from one sample, sequenced in a study of T cells in Graves' hyperthyroidism and ophthalmopathy (dated by TCRdb to about 2019). The method was multiplex PCR. The reads were generated on an Illumina HiSeq 2000. Amplification of TCR beta CDR3 regions was carried out from RNA transcripts. For the first round of RT-PCR on the TCR CDR3, the HTBI primer set was used together with the Qiagen OneStep RT-PCR kit. TCRdb reran the public reads through fastp at Q25 and MiXCR, keeping productive beta chains. Rows are unified per CDR3 protein, each entry keeping the most common DNA and genes. The sample table records around 300,000 distinct CDR3 sequences; around 20% of these occur just once. The biggest ten clones account for 35% to 40% of the sample. The material sequenced was blood. The origin of the receptors is a man between 45 and 60 years old with Graves' ophthalmopathy.

This clonotype was observed many times. The chain couples TRBV11-1 to TRBJ2-5; the D gene is possibly TRBD2 (6 bases). This CDR3 region has 15 residues. The germline gives CDR1 SGHAT, CDR2 FQDESV (reference sequence). Trimming cost V 1 base and J 5 bases, with 14 bases left between them. The CDR3, as DNA: TGTGCCAGCAGCTTAGACCACGGGAGCTACGAGACCCAGTACTTC. The encoded protein is CASSLDHGSYETQYF.

The chain uses TRBV5-1 and TRBJ2-3; 12 bases are shared with TRBD1. Germline V gene sequence: CDR1 SGHRS, CDR2 YFSETQ. There are 15 residues in the CDR3. The V segment lost 3 bases and the J segment 4 bases; nucleotides outside the gene matches: 3. The DNA of the CDR3 is TGCGCCAGCAGCTCCGGGACAGGGGGCGCAGATACGCAGTATTTT. Encoded protein: CASSSGTGGADTQYF.

This clonotype was counted between two and nine times. The chain joins TRBV12-3 or TRBV12-4 to TRBJ1-4, with a possible D match to TRBD1 (5 bases). Trimming stripped 5 bases from V and 7 bases from J, with 14 bases between. The CDR3 has 14 residues. CDR3 residues: CASSVAGGGEKLFF. The CDR3 DNA sequence: TGTGCCAGCAGTGTCGCGGGGGGAGGTGAAAAACTGTTTTTT.

This clonotype has ten or more counts. This rearrangement joins TRBV11-1 to TRBJ1-2, with D tentatively TRBD1 (6 bases). From germline, CDR1 is SGHAT and CDR2 FQDESV (reference sequence). The CDR3 totals 13 residues. V lost 5 bases and J 4 bases, leaving 11 bases between the germline ends. The CDR3 reads CASSQGQIYGYTF. The CDR3 DNA reads TGTGCCAGCAGCCAAGGACAGATCTATGGCTACACCTTC.

This clonotype has more than one count but fewer than ten. V and J are TRBV2 and TRBJ1-2; TRBD1 is a possible D gene (5 bases). V was trimmed by 3 bases and J by 4 bases, leaving 9 bases between them. CDR1 SNHLY and CDR2 FYNNEI come from the germline V gene. This CDR3 has 13 amino acids. The CDR3 DNA reads as TGTGCCAGCAGTGATGGGACGTTCTATGGCTACACCTTC. It specifies CASSDGTFYGYTF.

The genes are TRBV7-6 and TRBJ2-7; TRBD2 matches at 8 bases. Trimming cost V 1 base and J 3 bases; bases outside gene matches: 5. The CDR3 is made up of 15 amino acids. Germline CDR1 reads SGHVS; CDR2 reads FNYEAQ. The CDR3 bases are TGTGCCAGCAGCTTAGTAGGGACTAGTGACTACGAGCAGTACTTC. This encodes CASSLVGTSDYEQYF.

This clonotype was detected ten times or more. The genes are TRBV11-2 and TRBJ2-3; 8 positions agree with TRBD2. The J segment lost 4 bases and the V segment lost 1 base, leaving 22 bases of the junction unmatched. The CDR3 consists of 21 residues. Germline CDR1 reads SGHAT; CDR2 reads FQNNGV. The CDR3 is CASSLVTGGGRAAGRADTQYF. CDR3 in DNA: TGTGCCAGCAGCTTAGTCACCGGGGGGGGGCGCGCGGCGGGACGCGCAGATACGCAGTATTTT.

This clonotype turned up a few times. The chain employs TRBV7-9 and TRBJ1-4; 9 nucleotides match TRBD1. Germline V CDR1 and CDR2: SEHNR, FQNEAQ (reference sequence). The CDR3 is 15 amino acids. Trimming at V came to 5 bases and at J to 4 bases, leaving 5 bases not matched to a gene. CDR3 in DNA: TGTGCCAGCAGCACCCGACAGGGGGGTAATGAAAAACTGTTTTTT. Encoded protein: CASSTRQGGNEKLFF.

This clonotype has only a few counts. V usage is TRBV5-1 and J usage is TRBJ2-2; D possibly corresponds to TRBD1 (6 bases). The germline V gene has CDR1 SGHRS and CDR2 YFSETQ. V gave up 2 bases and J gave up 0 bases, with 14 bases separating them. This CDR3 region has 17 residues. The DNA for the CDR3 is TGCGCCAGCAGCTTAGGACACACAGGGACGAACACCGGGGAGCTGTTTTTT. Translating it yields CASSLGHTGTNTGELFF.

The rearrangement uses TRBV19 and TRBJ2-2; tentative D call: TRBD1 (5 bases). CDR3 length: 14 residues. Germline CDR1 LNHDA, CDR2 SQIVND (reference sequence). V lost 2 bases, J lost 4 bases, and 8 bases lay in between. The CDR3 DNA reads TGTGCCAGTAGTATAACAGGTGGCACCGGGGAGCTGTTTTTT. Protein: CASSITGGTGELFF.

As to this clonotype: At one of its ends the junction is not consistent with the germline gene, which may arise from a read error. This chain joins TRBV25-1 and TRBJ1-4; 7 bases are a match to TRBD1. Germline V gene lookup returns CDR1 MGHDK and CDR2 SYGVNS. The CDR3 totals 15 residues. The CDR3 nucleotides read TGTGCCAGCAGTGTACGGACAGGTCCGAATGAAAGACTGTTTTTT. Its translation: CASSVRTGPNERLFF.

The chain joins TRBV10-3 to TRBJ2-1, with D perhaps assigned TRBD1 or TRBD2 (6 bases each). The length of the CDR3 is 13 residues. With 11 bases removed from V and 1 base from J, the gap between germline ends came to 12 bases. CDR1 and CDR2 from the germline V gene are ENHRY and SYGVKD. CDR3 nucleotides: TGTGCCGTCGTAGGGGGGTCCTACAATGAGCAGTTCTTC. Residues: CAVVGGSYNEQFF.

The V gene is TRBV6-2 or TRBV6-3, the J gene TRBJ1-6; no firm D call. Germline V gene data show CDR1 as MNHEY and CDR2 as SVGEGT. The V end was cut by 0 bases, the J end by 6 bases, with 9 bases between. There are 15 residues in the CDR3. CDR3 sequence (DNA): TGTGCCAGCAGTTACTCGAAGTCCCTTAATTCACCCCTCCACTTT. This encodes CASSYSKSLNSPLHF.

This clonotype was seen only a few times. The genes are TRBV7-2 and TRBJ1-4; D possibly corresponds to TRBD1 (5 bases). Trimming removed 2 bases from V and 8 bases from J, with 15 bases in between. Germline V gene data show CDR1 as SGHTA and CDR2 as FQGNSA. The CDR3 extends over 15 amino acids. The CDR3 nucleotides read TGTGCCAGCAGCTTATCCTCGACAAGGGGCGAAAAACTGTTTTTT. This translates into CASSLSSTRGEKLFF.

This chain joins TRBV5-1 and TRBJ2-1, with 11 bases identical to TRBD1. Per germline, CDR1 SGHRS and CDR2 YFSETQ. The CDR3 has 16 residues. V gave up 0 bases and J gave up 6 bases; unmatched junction bases: 5. CDR3 sequence (DNA): TGCGCCAGCAGCTTGGCCATCGGACAGGGGGCCAATGAGCAGTTCTTC. This encodes CASSLAIGQGANEQFF.

In this sample, this clonotype turned up a few times. The J gene is TRBJ2-5, the V gene TRBV20-1; TRBD2 agrees at 13 bases. CDR1 and CDR2 (germline): DFQATT, SNEGSKA (reference sequence). The CDR3 consists of 15 residues. With 3 bases clipped from V and 2 bases from J, the junction kept 3 bases outside the gene matches. The CDR3 sequence: CSASVGLAGQETQYF. CDR3 in DNA: TGCAGTGCTAGTGTGGGACTAGCGGGACAAGAGACCCAGTACTTC.

This clonotype was found many times. The rearrangement links TRBV30 to TRBJ2-3, with D unresolved. This CDR3 contains 11 residues. V was clipped by 5 bases and J by 6 bases, with 9 bases between them. Per germline, CDR1 GTSNPN and CDR2 SVGIG (reference sequence). CDR3 nucleotide sequence: TGTGCCTGGGGCCTGGGGGATACGCAGTATTTT. It specifies CAWGLGDTQYF.

This clonotype was observed many times. The chain employs TRBV2 and TRBJ1-2; 8 bases match TRBD1. Germline CDR1 SNHLY, CDR2 FYNNEI. The CDR3 has 15 amino acids. Losses at the gene ends were 5 bases for V and 10 bases for J; bases not matched to a gene: 15. The CDR3 nucleotides are TGTGCCAGCAGTCAACAAGTGGGAGGACAGGGCGCCTACACCTTC. It is translated as CASSQQVGGQGAYTF.

A few counts support this clonotype. V and J are TRBV6-1 and TRBJ1-2; D perhaps matches TRBD1 (6 bases). Germline V gene data show CDR1 as MNHNS and CDR2 as SASEGT. V was trimmed by 8 bases and J by 4 bases, leaving 20 bases between them. The CDR3 is made up of 15 amino acids. The CDR3 nucleotides are TGTGCCAGCGCCTCGGCCGGGGGCGAGAGCTATGGCTACACCTTC. This sequence encodes CASASAGGESYGYTF.

The chain has TRBV5-4 and TRBJ2-1, with no clear D. Germline-derived CDR1 and CDR2 are SGHNT and YYREEE (reference sequence). There are 16 residues in the CDR3. Trimming cost V 0 bases and J 0 bases, with 10 bases left between them. CDR3 sequence: CASSLAMETSYNEQFF. CDR3 bases: TGTGCCAGCAGCTTGGCCATGGAGACCTCCTACAATGAGCAGTTCTTC.

This clonotype came up many times. This chain links TRBV27 with TRBJ2-3; 10 bases map to TRBD2. This CDR3 contains 15 residues. Germline lookup yields CDR1 MNHEY and CDR2 SMNVEV (reference sequence). V trimming: 6 bases; J trimming: 4 bases; junction bases outside the gene matches: 7. The CDR3 loop is CASSLLSGRADTQYF. The CDR3 coding sequence is TGTGCCAGCAGCCTCTTAAGCGGGAGGGCAGATACGCAGTATTTT.

The V call is TRBV30, the J call TRBJ2-1; D unclear. Germline V lookup: CDR1 GTSNPN, CDR2 SVGIG (reference sequence). This CDR3 contains 11 residues. The V end lost 2 bases, the J end lost 10 bases, and 9 bases lay between the germline ends. The CDR3 region has the DNA TGTGCCTGGAGTTTTAAGTCCGAGCAGTTCTTC. It encodes CAWSFKSEQFF. Combining the CDR3 with reference TRBV30 and TRBJ2-1 gives the whole variable domain SQTIHQWPATLVQPVGSPLSLECTVEGTSNPNLYWYRQAAGRGLQLLFYSVGIGQISSEVPQNLSASRPQDRQFILSSKKLLLSDSGFYLCAWSFKSEQFFGPGTRLTVL.

V and J are TRBV5-1 and TRBJ2-3, with 8 bases identical to TRBD1. The junction had 4 bases not matched to a gene; V was cut back by 4 bases and J by 6 bases. Germline V CDR1 and CDR2: SGHRS, YFSETQ. This CDR3 is built from 13 residues. For the CDR3, the DNA is TGCGCCAGCAGCATCGGACAGGGCGATACGCAGTATTTT. Its protein is CASSIGQGDTQYF.

This clonotype appeared a few times. The rearrangement joins TRBV5-6 to TRBJ2-7; 10 nucleotides agree with TRBD2. In germline, CDR1 is SGHDT, CDR2 YYEEEE. This CDR3 has 19 amino acids. J gave up 0 bases and V 4 bases, and 16 bases lay outside the gene matches. CDR3 amino acids: CASSGVAGGTPIYSYEQYF. The CDR3 region has the DNA TGTGCCAGCAGCGGAGTAGCGGGAGGAACCCCAATTTACTCCTACGAGCAGTACTTC.

The chain has TRBV19 and TRBJ2-7; 8 nucleotides align to TRBD2. After removal of 5 bases from V and 2 bases from J, the junction contained 5 bases not matched to a gene. The CDR3 covers 14 residues. Per germline, CDR1 LNHDA and CDR2 SQIVND (reference sequence). The CDR3 coding sequence is TGTGCCAGTAGTTCGAGCGGGGGAACCTACGAGCAGTACTTC. Translated: CASSSSGGTYEQYF. The whole variable domain, filled in from reference TRBV19 and TRBJ2-7, reads DGGITQSPKYLFRKEGQNVTLSCEQNLNHDAMYWYRQDPGQGLRLIYYSQIVNDFQKGDIAEGYSVSREKKESFPLTVTSAQKNPTAFYLCASSSSGGTYEQYFGPGTRLTVT.

The J gene is TRBJ2-3, the V gene TRBV10-3; D possibly corresponds to TRBD2 (6 bases). The V end lost 7 bases, the J end lost 0 bases, and 14 bases lay between the germline ends. CDR1 is ENHRY and CDR2 is SYGVKD in the germline V gene. The length of the CDR3 is 15 residues. CDR3 sequence: CAITEAGTSTDTQYF. The CDR3 DNA follows: TGTGCCATCACCGAGGCGGGGACTAGCACAGATACGCAGTATTTT.

The rearrangement links TRBV4-1 to TRBJ2-3; 10 bases match TRBD2. The CDR3 extends over 17 amino acids. The germline V gene encodes CDR1 MGHRA and CDR2 YSYEKL. V shed 6 bases and J 4 bases; nucleotides not matched to a gene: 13. CDR3 bases: TGCGCCAGCAGTCCTAGGCCTAGCGGGAGTGGCGCAGATACGCAGTATTTT. It is translated as CASSPRPSGSGADTQYF.

The sample holds many counts of this clonotype. The CDR3 DNA is TGTGCCAGCAGCCTGACCGGTACCGGGGAGCTGTTTTTT. Its protein product is CASSLTGTGELFF. The chain carries TRBV11-2 and TRBJ2-2; no reliable D call. Germline CDR1 reads SGHAT; CDR2 reads FQNNGV. CDR3 length equals 13 residues. V lost 5 bases to trimming and J lost 5 bases, with 9 bases between them.

This clonotype turned up a few times. The rearrangement joins TRBV10-3 to TRBJ2-3; TRBD1 is a possible D gene (5 bases). Germline CDR1 is ENHRY and CDR2 is SYGVKD. The CDR3 runs 18 residues. V was pared by 0 bases and J by 2 bases, with 18 bases between. The CDR3 sequence is CAISESISRVGITDTQYF. CDR3 DNA: TGTGCCATCAGTGAGTCGATCTCCAGGGTGGGAATCACAGATACGCAGTATTTT.

This clonotype showed up just a few times. The CDR3 DNA reads as TGCGCCAGCAGCTTAACGGCTAGCGGTACCGGGGAGCTGTTTTTT. Its protein is CASSLTASGTGELFF. The rearrangement uses TRBV5-1 and TRBJ2-2; 7 positions agree with TRBD2. The V segment lost 2 bases and the J segment 5 bases; nucleotides outside the gene matches: 6. Germline lookup yields CDR1 SGHRS and CDR2 YFSETQ. This CDR3 has 15 residues.

The J gene is TRBJ1-4, the V gene TRBV6-1; TRBD1 matches 8 bases. V lost 9 bases to trimming and J lost 7 bases; unmatched junction nucleotides: 7. Germline V lookup: CDR1 MNHNS, CDR2 SASEGT. This CDR3 contains 13 residues. The CDR3 protein is CASRTGSSEKLFF. In DNA form, the CDR3 reads TGTGCCAGTAGGACAGGGTCTAGTGAAAAACTGTTTTTT.

This clonotype occurred many times. The V and J genes are TRBV2 and TRBJ2-7, with TRBD1 identical over 10 bases. The ends lost 8 bases at V and 3 bases at J; junction bases unmatched: 1. CDR1 and CDR2 (germline): SNHLY, FYNNEI. The CDR3 is made up of 12 amino acids. The DNA of the CDR3 is TGTGCCAGCCGGGACAGGGGCTACGAGCAGTACTTC. Encoded protein: CASRDRGYEQYF.